This entry lists 21 T cell receptor beta chains sequenced from one sample in a study of blood T cell repertoires in COVID-19. Using immunoSEQ multiplex PCR, the repertoire was profiled, and TCRdb retains in-frame clones only, with some absent. The profile covers approximately 130,000 clones, with approximately 85% appearing a single time and 9.5% to 15% taken by the ten largest. The source material was peripheral blood. These receptors came from a human donor in a cohort sampled during active COVID-19.

As regards this clone: Relative to the germline gene, one junction end is altered; a read error may explain this. The chain joins TRBV6-1 to TRBJ1-5; 10 bases are a match to TRBD1. This CDR3 comprises 15 residues. The germline V gene has CDR1 MNHNS and CDR2 SASEGT. CDR3 nucleotide sequence: TGTGCCAACAGTGACCCTGGACAGGGGGATCAGCCCCAGCATTTT. Translating it yields CANSDPGQGDQPQHF.

V is TRBV5-1 and J is TRBJ1-4, with 7 bases identical to TRBD1. The CDR3 runs to 14 residues. From germline, CDR1 is SGHRS and CDR2 YFSETQ. V lost 7 bases to trimming and J lost 7 bases; unmatched junction nucleotides: 10. The CDR3 here is CASRQGQEVEKLFF. Written as DNA, the CDR3 is TGCGCCAGCCGCCAAGGACAGGAGGTTGAAAAACTGTTTTTT.

The chain has TRBV15 and TRBJ2-5; 11 positions match TRBD2. V trimming: 5 bases; J trimming: 5 bases; junction bases outside the gene matches: 13. From germline, CDR1 is LNHNV and CDR2 YYDKDF (reference sequence). This CDR3 comprises 17 residues. The CDR3 spells CATSAAGTSGKEETQYF. CDR3 coding DNA: TGTGCCACCAGCGCCGCGGGGACTAGCGGAAAGGAGGAGACCCAGTACTTC. The whole variable domain, filled in from reference TRBV15 and TRBJ2-5, reads DAMVIQNPRYQVTQFGKPVTLSCSQTLNHNVMYWYQQKSSQAPKLLFHYYDKDFNNEADTPDNFQSRRPNTSFCFLDIRSPGLGDTAMYLCATSAAGTSGKEETQYFGPGTRLLVL.

This clone occurred a few times. This chain links TRBV12-3 or TRBV12-4 with TRBJ2-1; 10 nucleotides line up with TRBD2. This CDR3 contains 13 residues. The J segment lost 8 bases and the V segment lost 8 bases, leaving 6 bases of the junction unmatched. The CDR3 coding sequence is TGTGCCAGCCAGCGGGGGGGCGGGCATGAGCAGTTCTTC. Translating gives CASQRGGGHEQFF.

The chain couples TRBV19 to TRBJ2-2; the match to TRBD1 covers 12 bases. Trimming cost V 7 bases and J 6 bases; bases outside gene matches: 9. This CDR3 has 16 residues. The germline V gene has CDR1 LNHDA and CDR2 SQIVND (reference sequence). CDR3 region: CASILSGTGGSGELFF. Written as DNA, the CDR3 is TGTGCCAGTATACTCTCCGGGACAGGGGGCTCCGGGGAGCTGTTTTTT.

The V and J genes are TRBV7-8 and TRBJ1-6; D remains ambiguous. The germline V gene has CDR1 SGHVS and CDR2 FQNEAQ. V shed 4 bases and J shed 7 bases, with 17 bases lying between them. There are 16 residues in the CDR3. CDR3 DNA sequence: TGTGCCAGCAGCTCCAACCCGAGACTTACAAATTCACCCCTCCACTTT. Its protein is CASSSNPRLTNSPLHF.

The CDR3 region is CASHRDGGNQPQHF. DNA of the CDR3: TGTGCCAGCCACAGGGACGGGGGCAATCAGCCCCAGCATTTT. This chain links TRBV6-6 with TRBJ1-5; tentative D call: TRBD1 (6 bases). CDR1 and CDR2 (germline): MNHNY, SVGAGI (reference sequence). CDR3 length: 14 residues. V lost 8 bases and J 2 bases, leaving 13 bases between the germline ends.

This clone has just a few counts. V usage is TRBV6-5 and J usage is TRBJ1-2; maybe TRBD1 (6 bases). Germline-derived CDR1 and CDR2 are MNHEY and SVGAGI. The CDR3 runs to 12 residues. V was cut by 7 bases and J by 6 bases, with 12 bases left in between. The chain's CDR3 is CASNRDKDGYTF. The CDR3 DNA reads TGTGCCAGCAACAGGGATAAGGATGGCTACACCTTC.

The chain combines TRBV6-6 with TRBJ2-3; the D is unclear. CDR3 length: 10 amino acids. In germline, CDR1 is MNHNY, CDR2 SVGAGI (reference sequence). V lost 6 bases and J lost 14, with 12 bases in between. CDR3 in amino acids: CASSSSGLYF. The CDR3 coding sequence is TGTGCCAGCAGCTCGTCAGGCCTGTATTTT.

V and J are TRBV6-5 and TRBJ1-1; D is perhaps TRBD1 (5 bases). The germline V gene encodes CDR1 MNHEY and CDR2 SVGAGI. CDR3 length equals 15 residues. The germline V and J ends were trimmed by 2 bases and 0 bases, with 10 bases remaining between them. This CDR3 reads CASSYGAGLNTEAFF. The CDR3 coding sequence is TGTGCCAGCAGTTACGGTGCAGGGTTGAACACTGAAGCTTTCTTT.

This clone was detected only once. This rearrangement joins TRBV11-2 to TRBJ2-1; TRBD2 agrees at 10 bases. The length of the CDR3 is 15 residues. CDR1 SGHAT and CDR2 FQNNGV come from the germline V gene. V trimming: 1 base; J trimming: 6 bases; junction bases outside the gene matches: 3. The CDR3 DNA reads TGTGCCAGCAGCTTAGGACTAGCGGGTCTCAATGAGCAGTTCTTC. It translates to CASSLGLAGLNEQFF.

The chain uses TRBV19 and TRBJ1-5; 8 nucleotides match TRBD1. The CDR3 runs to 18 residues. The ends lost 6 bases at V and 1 base at J; junction bases unmatched: 14. CDR1 and CDR2 (germline): LNHDA, SQIVND (reference sequence). The CDR3 protein is CASRRDRLDVLSNQPQHF. The DNA for the CDR3 is TGTGCCAGTAGGAGGGACAGGCTTGACGTATTAAGCAATCAGCCCCAGCATTTT.

In this sample, this clone turned up a few times. The gene calls are TRBV30 and TRBJ1-2; maybe TRBD1 (5 bases). The CDR3 contains 15 residues. V lost 0 bases and J lost 3, with 14 bases in between. Per germline, CDR1 GTSNPN and CDR2 SVGIG (reference sequence). CDR3 sequence: CAWSVGRRGDYGYTF. For the CDR3, the DNA is TGTGCCTGGAGTGTAGGTAGGAGGGGCGACTATGGCTACACCTTC.

The chain employs TRBV25-1 and TRBJ2-7, with D perhaps matching TRBD1 (6 bases). Germline values: CDR1 MGHDK, CDR2 SYGVNS. Trimming pared 4 bases from V and 2 bases from J, leaving 21 bases between. The CDR3 is 17 amino acids. CDR3 nucleotides: TGTGCCAGCAGTGGTCCCGGGACATTCGAATCAACCTACGAGCAGTACTTC. It codes for CASSGPGTFESTYEQYF.

This chain joins TRBV5-1 and TRBJ2-7; D perhaps matches TRBD2 (6 bases). The V end lost 4 bases, the J end lost 4 bases, and 12 bases lay between the germline ends. The CDR3 runs 13 residues. Germline values: CDR1 SGHRS, CDR2 YFSETQ. For the CDR3, the DNA is TGCGCCAGCAGCCGGGAGCCTATATACGAGCAGTACTTC. Its protein product is CASSREPIYEQYF.

The V and J genes are TRBV14 and TRBJ2-5, with TRBD2 as a possible D gene (6 bases). Germline CDR1 reads SGHDN; CDR2 reads FVKESK. The CDR3 contains 17 residues. Trimming stripped 4 bases from V and 2 bases from J, with 20 bases between. The CDR3 bases are TGTGCCAGCAGCCTCCGCGGGGCGGCACCCCAGCAAGAGACCCAGTACTTC. This codes for CASSLRGAAPQQETQYF. Filled out from reference TRBV14 and TRBJ2-5, the complete variable domain reads EAGVTQFPSHSVIEKGQTVTLRCDPISGHDNLYWYRRVMGKEIKFLLHFVKESKQDESGMPNNRFLAERTGGTYSTLKVQPAELEDSGVYFCASSLRGAAPQQETQYFGPGTRLLVL.

The chain combines TRBV5-1 with TRBJ2-7, with D maybe TRBD1 (5 bases). Trimming removed 2 bases at V and 4 bases at J, with 7 bases between. The germline gives CDR1 SGHRS, CDR2 YFSETQ. The CDR3 spans 12 residues. CDR3 in DNA: TGCGCCAGCAGCTTTACAGGTTACGAGCAGTACTTC. It is translated as CASSFTGYEQYF.

V and J are TRBV10-1 and TRBJ1-2, with 7 positions matching TRBD1. Germline CDR1 is WNHNN and CDR2 is SYGVQD (reference sequence). The length of the CDR3 is 14 residues. Losses at the gene ends were 4 bases for V and 3 bases for J; bases not matched to a gene: 5. The CDR3 sequence is CASSGGRGDYGYTF. DNA of the CDR3: TGCGCCAGCAGTGGGGGCAGGGGGGACTATGGCTACACCTTC.

The CDR3 DNA follows: TGTGCCTGGAGTGGAGCGGACAATGAGCAGTTCTTC. It yields the protein CAWSGADNEQFF. The chain is built from TRBV30 and TRBJ2-1; tentatively, D is TRBD2 (5 bases). The CDR3 has 12 residues. Germline CDR1 reads GTSNPN; CDR2 reads SVGIG (reference sequence). V was trimmed by 1 base and J by 5 bases, leaving 6 bases between them.

This chain connects TRBV11-2 to TRBJ1-1, with D perhaps matching TRBD1 (5 bases). Per germline, CDR1 SGHAT and CDR2 FQNNGV. This CDR3 contains 18 residues. Between the trimmed V and J ends, which lost 1 base and 0 bases, there was a span of 18 bases. CDR3 sequence (DNA): TGTGCCAGCAGCTTAGGGGGGGTAGGGAGGATCATGAACACTGAAGCTTTCTTT. It yields the protein CASSLGGVGRIMNTEAFF.

This chain uses TRBV12-5 with TRBJ1-6, with TRBD1 as a possible D gene (6 bases). The CDR3 extends over 14 amino acids. V was clipped by 8 bases and J by 5 bases, with 13 bases between them. Germline CDR1 LGHNT, CDR2 FRNRAP. The CDR3 here is CASLAGADNSPLHF. For the CDR3, the DNA is TGTGCTAGTCTAGCAGGGGCGGATAATTCACCCCTCCACTTT.